This T cell receptor beta chain was found in a study of patients and donors after allogeneic stem cell transplantation. TCRdb called the RT-PCR reads again in MiXCR, with one record for every CDR3 protein. The sample gives about 960,000 distinct CDR3 sequences, 18% of which show up once; roughly 6% is in the top ten. A few counts support this clonotype. The CDR3 extends over 12 amino acids. Between the trimmed V and J ends, which lost 8 bases and 4 bases, there was a span of 10 bases. CDR1 is SGDLS, CDR2 YYNGEE, per germline. Sequencing input: blood, either unsorted or a sorted T cell fraction (not recorded which). The J gene is TRBJ2-1, the V gene TRBV9; D might be TRBD2 (6 bases). This TCR was recovered from a human donor who was either an allogeneic HSCT recipient or a stem cell or donor lymphocyte infusion donor (not recorded which). It is not recorded whose cells these are; they may come from a transplant donor. The CDR3 bases are TGTGCCAGGGAGGGAGTGTACAATGAGCAGTTCTTC. Protein: CAREGVYNEQFF.